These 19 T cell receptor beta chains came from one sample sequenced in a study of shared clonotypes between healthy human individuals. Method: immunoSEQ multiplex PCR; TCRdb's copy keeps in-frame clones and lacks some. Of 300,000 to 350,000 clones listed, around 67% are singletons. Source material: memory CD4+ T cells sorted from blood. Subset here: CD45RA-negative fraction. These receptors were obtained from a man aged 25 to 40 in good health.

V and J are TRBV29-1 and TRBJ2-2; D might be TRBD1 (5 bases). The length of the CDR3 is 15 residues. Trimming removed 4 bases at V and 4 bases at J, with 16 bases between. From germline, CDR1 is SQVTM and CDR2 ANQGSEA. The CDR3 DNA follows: TGCAGCGTTGCGCTCTTGACAGCGTCCACCGGGGAGCTGTTTTTT. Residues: CSVALLTASTGELFF.

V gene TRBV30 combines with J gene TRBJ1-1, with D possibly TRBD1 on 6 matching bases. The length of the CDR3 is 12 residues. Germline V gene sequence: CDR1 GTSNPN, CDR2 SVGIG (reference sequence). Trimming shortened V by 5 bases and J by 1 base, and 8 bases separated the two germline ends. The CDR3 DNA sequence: TGTGCCTGGGGGACACCGAACACTGAAGCTTTCTTT. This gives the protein CAWGTPNTEAFF.

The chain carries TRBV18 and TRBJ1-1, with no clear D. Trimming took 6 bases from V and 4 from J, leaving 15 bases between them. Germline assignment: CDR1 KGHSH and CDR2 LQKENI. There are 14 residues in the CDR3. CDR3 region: CASSPGGPGTEAFF. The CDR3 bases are TGTGCCAGCTCCCCCGGAGGGCCAGGCACTGAAGCTTTCTTT.

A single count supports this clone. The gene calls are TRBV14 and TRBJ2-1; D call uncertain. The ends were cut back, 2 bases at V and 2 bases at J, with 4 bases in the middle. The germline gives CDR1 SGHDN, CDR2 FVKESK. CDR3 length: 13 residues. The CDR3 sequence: CASSQSTYNEQFF. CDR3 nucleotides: TGTGCCAGCAGCCAATCCACCTACAATGAGCAGTTCTTC. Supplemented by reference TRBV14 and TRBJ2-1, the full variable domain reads EAGVTQFPSHSVIEKGQTVTLRCDPISGHDNLYWYRRVMGKEIKFLLHFVKESKQDESGMPNNRFLAERTGGTYSTLKVQPAELEDSGVYFCASSQSTYNEQFFGPGTRLTVL.

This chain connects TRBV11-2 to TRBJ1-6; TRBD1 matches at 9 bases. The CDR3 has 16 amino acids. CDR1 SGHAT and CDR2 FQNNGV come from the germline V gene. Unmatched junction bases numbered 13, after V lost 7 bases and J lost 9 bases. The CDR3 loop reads CASKPRPGTGSSPLHF. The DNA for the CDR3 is TGTGCCAGCAAACCCCGACCGGGGACAGGGAGTTCACCCCTCCACTTT.

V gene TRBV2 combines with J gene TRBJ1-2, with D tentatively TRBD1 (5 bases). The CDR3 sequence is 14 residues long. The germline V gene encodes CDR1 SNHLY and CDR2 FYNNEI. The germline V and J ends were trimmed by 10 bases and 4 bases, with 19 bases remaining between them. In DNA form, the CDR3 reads TGTGCCAACCGAAGGGCAGGGAACGCCTATGGCTACACCTTC. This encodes CANRRAGNAYGYTF.

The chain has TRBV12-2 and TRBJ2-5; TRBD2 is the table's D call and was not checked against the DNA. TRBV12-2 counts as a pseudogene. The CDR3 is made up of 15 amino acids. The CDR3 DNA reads TGTGCAAGTCGCTCCTGGGACTCTCCTCGAAAGACCCAGTACTTC. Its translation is CASRSWDSPRKTQYF.

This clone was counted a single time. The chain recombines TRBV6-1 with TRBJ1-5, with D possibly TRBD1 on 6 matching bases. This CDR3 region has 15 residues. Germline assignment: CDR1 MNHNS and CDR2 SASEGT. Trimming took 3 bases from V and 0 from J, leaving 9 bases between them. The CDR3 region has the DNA TGTGCCAGCAGTGACCCAGGGGATAGCAATCAGCCCCAGCATTTT. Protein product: CASSDPGDSNQPQHF.

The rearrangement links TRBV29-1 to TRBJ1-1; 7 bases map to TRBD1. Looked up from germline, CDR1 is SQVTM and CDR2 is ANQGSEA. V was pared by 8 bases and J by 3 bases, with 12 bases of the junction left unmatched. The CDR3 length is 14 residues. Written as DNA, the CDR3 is TGCAGCACCAACCCCAGGGGGGGATACACTGAAGCTTTCTTT. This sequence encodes CSTNPRGGYTEAFF.

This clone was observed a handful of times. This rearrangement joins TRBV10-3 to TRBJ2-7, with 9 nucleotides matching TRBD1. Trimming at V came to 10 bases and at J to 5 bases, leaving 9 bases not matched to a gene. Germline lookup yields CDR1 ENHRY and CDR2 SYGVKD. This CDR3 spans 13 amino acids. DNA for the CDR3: TGTGCCAGCAACCGGGACAGGGCGAACGAGCAGTACTTC. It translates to CASNRDRANEQYF.

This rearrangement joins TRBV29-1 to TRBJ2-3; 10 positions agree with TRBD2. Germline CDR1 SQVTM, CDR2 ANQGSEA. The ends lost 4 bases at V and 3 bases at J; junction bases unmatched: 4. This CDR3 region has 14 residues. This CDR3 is CSVVPSGSTDTQYF. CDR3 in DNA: TGCAGCGTTGTCCCTAGCGGGAGTACAGATACGCAGTATTTT.

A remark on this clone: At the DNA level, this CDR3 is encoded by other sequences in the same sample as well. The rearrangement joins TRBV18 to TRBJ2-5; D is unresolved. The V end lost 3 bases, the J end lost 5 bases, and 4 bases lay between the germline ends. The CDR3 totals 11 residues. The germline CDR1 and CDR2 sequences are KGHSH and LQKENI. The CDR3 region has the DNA TGTGCCAGCTCACCGGGGGAGACCCAGTACTTC. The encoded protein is CASSPGETQYF.

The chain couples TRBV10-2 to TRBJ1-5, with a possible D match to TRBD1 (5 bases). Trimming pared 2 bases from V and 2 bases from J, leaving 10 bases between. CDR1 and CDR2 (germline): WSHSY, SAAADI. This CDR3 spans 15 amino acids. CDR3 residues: CASSENRKGNQPQHF. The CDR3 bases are TGCGCCAGCAGTGAGAACAGGAAGGGCAATCAGCCCCAGCATTTT.

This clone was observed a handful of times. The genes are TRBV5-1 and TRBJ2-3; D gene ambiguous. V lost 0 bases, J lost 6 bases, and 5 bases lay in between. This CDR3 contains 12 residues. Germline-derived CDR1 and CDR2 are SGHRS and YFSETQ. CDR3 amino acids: CASSLVVDTQYF. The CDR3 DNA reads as TGCGCCAGCAGCTTGGTGGTGGATACGCAGTATTTT.

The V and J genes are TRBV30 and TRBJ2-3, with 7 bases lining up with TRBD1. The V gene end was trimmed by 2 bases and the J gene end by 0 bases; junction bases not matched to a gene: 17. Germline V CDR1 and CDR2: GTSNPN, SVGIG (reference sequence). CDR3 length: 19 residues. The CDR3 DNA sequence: TGTGCCTGGAGTAGGGGACAGTCCCCCGGGCGGGCAAGCACAGATACGCAGTATTTT. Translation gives CAWSRGQSPGRASTDTQYF.

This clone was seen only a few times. The CDR3 sequence is CASSHPGLAENTGELFF. Written as DNA, the CDR3 is TGCGCCAGCAGCCACCCGGGACTAGCGGAGAACACCGGGGAGCTGTTTTTT. This sequence joins TRBV4-3 and TRBJ2-2; 11 nucleotides align to TRBD2. The CDR3 spans 17 residues. The trim removed 3 bases at V and 1 base at J, leaving 4 bases unmatched. CDR1 is LGHNA and CDR2 is YSLEER in the germline V gene.

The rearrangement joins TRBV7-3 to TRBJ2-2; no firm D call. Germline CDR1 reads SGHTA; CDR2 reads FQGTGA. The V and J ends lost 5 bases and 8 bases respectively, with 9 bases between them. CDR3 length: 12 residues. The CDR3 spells CASSRYGGELFF. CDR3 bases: TGTGCCAGCAGCCGCTACGGGGGGGAGCTGTTTTTT.

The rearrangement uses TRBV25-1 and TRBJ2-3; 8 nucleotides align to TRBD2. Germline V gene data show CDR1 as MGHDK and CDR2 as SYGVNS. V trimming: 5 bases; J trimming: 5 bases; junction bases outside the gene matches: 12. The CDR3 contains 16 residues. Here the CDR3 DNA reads TGTGCCAGCAGTTTGTCGAGCGGGAGCGGGGAAGATACGCAGTATTTT. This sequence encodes CASSLSSGSGEDTQYF.

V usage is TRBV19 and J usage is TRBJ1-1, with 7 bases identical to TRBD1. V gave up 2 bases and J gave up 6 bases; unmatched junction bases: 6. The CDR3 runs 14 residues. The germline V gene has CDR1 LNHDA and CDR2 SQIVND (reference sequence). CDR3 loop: CASSINRGEAEAFF. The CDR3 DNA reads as TGTGCCAGTAGTATAAACAGGGGTGAGGCTGAAGCTTTCTTT.